The rows below give T cell receptor beta chains drawn from one sample of a study of T cells in Graves' hyperthyroidism and ophthalmopathy. From the multiplex PCR reads, TCRdb called clonotypes with MiXCR, one entry per CDR3 protein. The sample carries about 330,000 distinct CDR3 sequences, roughly an eighth recorded once. Specimen: blood. The source is a woman in her 40s with Graves' ophthalmopathy. Each CDR3 is given with its conserved first and last residue. The D gene is left open where the match is weak. Clone sizes are given selectively: once, few, many, or a class where the clone is expanded.

CDR3nt	CDR3aa	v_gene	j_gene	d_gene	abundance
TGTGCCAGCAGTTATCGGAGGGGGGATAGCAATCAGCCCCAGCATTTT	CASSYRRGDSNQPQHF	TRBV6-1	TRBJ1-5	NA	NA
TGTGCCAGCAGTTTATATGACAGCTACACAGATACGCAGTATTTT	CASSLYDSYTDTQYF	TRBV12-3/TRBV12-4	TRBJ2-3	NA	many
TGCGCCAGCAGTGAAATCTGGGGACTTAGCACAGATACGCAGTATTTT	CASSEIWGLSTDTQYF	TRBV10-2	TRBJ2-3	NA	NA
TGTGCCAGCAGCCCCGGGGGGGTATCTGGAAACACCATATATTTT	CASSPGGVSGNTIYF	TRBV11-2	TRBJ1-3	NA	NA
TGTGCCAGCAGTGAAGTTAGTTGGGGAGCCGGGCAAGAGACCCAGTACTTC	CASSEVSWGAGQETQYF	TRBV6-1	TRBJ2-5	NA	many
TGTGCCAGCAGCTCCGGGGGAGGCGGCTATGGCTACACCTTC	CASSSGGGGYGYTF	TRBV7-9	TRBJ1-2	NA	many
TGCAGCACTATGACAGGGAACACTGAAGCTTTCTTT	CSTMTGNTEAFF	TRBV29-1	TRBJ1-1	NA	many
TGCACCAGCAGCTATCGGGGGAGCCTCTCCTACGAGCAGTACTTC	CTSSYRGSLSYEQYF	TRBV5-1	TRBJ2-7	NA	few
TGTGCCAGCACGAGGCAGGGGGCAGATACGCAGTATTTT	CASTRQGADTQYF	TRBV25-1	TRBJ2-3	TRBD1	few
TGTGCCAGCAGTTTTGGGTTCTCTGAGCAGTTCTTC	CASSFGFSEQFF	TRBV6-2/TRBV6-3	TRBJ2-1	NA	many
TGCAGTGCTGCGGGGGATCTTGGAGATACGCAGTATTTT	CSAAGDLGDTQYF	TRBV20-1	TRBJ2-3	TRBD2	NA
TGTGCCAGCAGCCAAGGTCCCATCTCAGGGACCCAGTACTTC	CASSQGPISGTQYF	TRBV3-1	TRBJ2-5	NA	many
TGTGCCAGCAGTTTGGGCAGTGGGAATGAGCCCCAGCATTTT	CASSLGSGNEPQHF	TRBV28	TRBJ1-5	NA	NA
TGCAGCGCCCCGGGACAGGGGAGGGAGACCCAGTACTTC	CSAPGQGRETQYF	TRBV29-1	TRBJ2-5	TRBD1	few
TGTGCCAGCGGCCGAGTGGAAGCTTTCTTT	CASGRVEAFF	TRBV27	TRBJ1-1	NA	many
TGTGCCAGCAGCTTTTCGGGGATGTCTGAAGCTTTCTTT	CASSFSGMSEAFF	TRBV11-3	TRBJ1-1	NA	NA